A selection of T cell receptor beta chains follows, all from one sample in a study of cytomegalovirus exposure and HLA in healthy donors. Sequenced by immunoSEQ multiplex PCR; TCRdb stores in-frame clones only, minus some. The sample includes 200,000 to 250,000 clones. The sequencing sample was made of PBMCs. The origin of the receptors is a woman aged 30 to 39 in good health and CMV-seropositive. CDR3s leave out the opening cysteine and the closing phenylalanine or tryptophan.

j_gene	v_gene	CDR3aa
TRBJ2-7	TRBV10-1	ASSGTSGRFHEQY
TRBJ2-3	TRBV19	ASSTPGLAGYKDTQY
TRBJ2-2	TRBV19	ASSISTGFPMELF
TRBJ1-2	TRBV5-1	ASSLRGLSGYT
TRBJ2-5	TRBV10-3	AISDSRGTQETQY
NA	TRBV15	ATTRLAGDHEQY
TRBJ2-3	TRBV28	ASSLQSGIVTDTQY
TRBJ2-2	TRBV19	ASSIVPSGTNTGELF
TRBJ1-1	TRBV5-8	ASSPGQGGTEAF
TRBJ1-5	TRBV6-5	ASMGLWNQPQH
TRBJ1-2	TRBV27	ASSLKPANYGYT
TRBJ2-1	TRBV5-4	ASSLGTSGGISYNEQF
TRBJ1-1	TRBV5-1	ASRPSTGWTEAF
TRBJ2-7	TRBV7-9	ASSLGAPEQY
TRBJ2-3	TRBV11-2	ATLFRTGASDTQY
TRBJ1-1	TRBV5-1	ASSPEGSPAF
TRBJ2-1	TRBV5-6	ASSFVAGVAYNEQF
TRBJ2-2	TRBV10-3	AIRTSGGPTTGELF
TRBJ2-7	TRBV6-5	ASRPDRGLNEQY
TRBJ1-3	TRBV6-6	ASSYPQGGGNTIY
TRBJ2-1	TRBV9	ASSIQGAPLKEQF
TRBJ1-3	TRBV7-8	ASSLEATIY
TRBJ1-2	TRBV19	ASRGGFYGYT
TRBJ1-3	TRBV2	ASSDYSGNTIY
TRBJ2-2	TRBV2	AISRGRPGELF
TRBJ1-2	TRBV18	ASSPASGDYGYT
TRBJ1-4	TRBV9	ASSVDAVAGANEKLF
TRBJ1-4	TRBV7-9	ASSLNLGEKLF
TRBJ2-4	TRBV5-4	ASSLGPGLAGSFRIQY
TRBJ2-7	TRBV2	ASSARDRGSYEQY
TRBJ1-5	TRBV25-1	ASSESGTGSQPQH
TRBJ2-3	TRBV25-1	ASSAQNRGDADTQY
TRBJ1-2	TRBV6-5	ASSERGHGYT
TRBJ2-1	TRBV6-1	ASRIQGVMALGQF
TRBJ2-6	TRBV19	ATVKSAGANVLT
TRBJ1-2	TRBV28	ASRSLLAGGYGYT
TRBJ2-7	TRBV7-2	ASSLELVFYEQY
TRBJ1-1	TRBV18	ASSLGQGNTEAF
TRBJ2-3	TRBV10-1	ASSWTSGSSDTQY
TRBJ2-2	TRBV27	ASRQGGHSAGELF
TRBJ1-1	TRBV5-4	ASSVGQANTEAF
TRBJ1-1	TRBV5-5	ASSPPWGVGNTEAF
TRBJ2-5	TRBV19	ASSGLDQETQY
TRBJ2-2	TRBV7-2	ASSSQTSGAGELF
TRBJ2-7	TRBV14	ASSQATSGAYEQY
TRBJ1-2	TRBV6-1	ASSENYYGYT
TRBJ2-4	TRBV5-4	ASSLNRGLRGIQY
TRBJ1-2	TRBV19	ASSILDRPHYGYT
TRBJ2-7	TRBV6-1	ASTQRSGQGTMQY
TRBJ2-7	TRBV27	ASRPLAATYEQY
TRBJ1-4	TRBV5-4	ASTVQGASEKLF
TRBJ1-4	TRBV6-6	ASTSPIRGFREKLF
TRBJ2-5	TRBV10-1	ASSPGGGETQY
TRBJ1-4	TRBV29-1	SVAQGMDEKLF